This entry describes one T cell receptor beta chain. Germline V lookup: CDR1 MNHEY, CDR2 SMNVEV (reference sequence). The CDR3 is made up of 23 amino acids. V lost 6 bases and J lost 2; bases outside the gene matches: 28. This record belongs to a study of T cell responses to AZD1222 COVID-19 vaccine. Assay used: immunoSEQ multiplex PCR; TCRdb lists only in-frame clones, some missing. The sample holds 150,000 to 180,000 clones, around nine tenths seen once. The gene calls are TRBV27 and TRBJ1-2; 12 positions match TRBD1. The receptor comes from an adult in good health. The input for sequencing was peripheral blood, taken on day 0 of AZD1222 vaccination. The CDR3, as DNA: TGTGCCAGCAGATACACCATCGTCCGATCGAGGCGATCAGGGACAGGGGGCAACTATGGCTACACCTTC. Protein sequence: CASRYTIVRSRRSGTGGNYGYTF.